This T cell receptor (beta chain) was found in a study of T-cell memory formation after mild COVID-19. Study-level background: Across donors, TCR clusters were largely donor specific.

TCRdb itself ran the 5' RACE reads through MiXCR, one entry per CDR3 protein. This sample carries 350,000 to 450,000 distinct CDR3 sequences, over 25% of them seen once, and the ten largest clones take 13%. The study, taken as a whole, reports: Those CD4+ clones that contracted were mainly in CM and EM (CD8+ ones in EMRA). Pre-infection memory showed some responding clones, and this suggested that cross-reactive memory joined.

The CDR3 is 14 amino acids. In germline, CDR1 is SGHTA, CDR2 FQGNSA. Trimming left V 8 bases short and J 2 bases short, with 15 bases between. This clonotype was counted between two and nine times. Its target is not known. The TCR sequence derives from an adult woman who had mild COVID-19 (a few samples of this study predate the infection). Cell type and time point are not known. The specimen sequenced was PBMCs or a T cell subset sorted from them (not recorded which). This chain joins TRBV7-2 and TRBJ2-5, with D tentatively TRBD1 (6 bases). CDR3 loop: CASERRRGQETQYF. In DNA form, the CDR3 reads TGTGCCAGCGAACGACGCAGGGGACAAGAGACCCAGTACTTC.